The clone carrying this T cell receptor beta chain was seen more than once but under ten times. This specimen comes from a study of T-cell reconstitution after alpha-beta-depleted transplantation in children. A TCRbeta library incorporating unique molecular identifiers was prepared. TCRdb re-called the PCR reads through MiXCR, storing one row per CDR3 protein. The profile covers a few hundred thousand distinct CDR3 sequences, with approximately 9.8% appearing a single time and less than 6% taken by the ten largest. The CDR3 runs to 13 residues. V gave up 6 bases and J gave up 5 bases, with 11 bases separating them.

This specimen was PBMCs from the stem cell graft donor, taken from the stem cell graft. V and J are TRBV12-3 or TRBV12-4 and TRBJ1-5, with TRBD1 as a possible D gene (6 bases). This receptor was obtained from a human donor who donated a stem cell graft to a child with SCID. The CDR3 reads CASSLGQYQPQHF. The DNA for the CDR3 is TGTGCCAGCAGCCTAGGACAGTATCAGCCCCAGCATTTT.